A selection of T cell receptor beta chains follows, all from one sample in a study of T cell changes during pregnancy in multiple sclerosis. Method: immunoSEQ multiplex PCR; TCRdb's copy keeps in-frame clones and lacks some. Among some 81,000 clones listed, approximately 90% were seen once. The sample consisted of peripheral blood, taken before pregnancy. Receptors originate from a female donor with multiple sclerosis, enrolled in a pregnancy study. The CDR3 runs from the conserved cysteine through the conserved F or W. D genes are given only for firm matches. Where a row states a size, it is once, few, many or the class of an expanded clone; other rows omit it.

V	size	J	D	length	CDR3	DNA
TRBV6-5	-	TRBJ2-7	-	14	CASSYNGGTYEQYF	TGTGCCAGCAGTTATAACGGGGGAACCTACGAGCAGTACTTC
TRBV6-6	-	TRBJ2-1	TRBD2	16	CASSPSRTSGGNEQFF	TGTGCCAGCAGTCCTTCCCGGACTAGCGGGGGGAATGAGCAGTTCTTC
TRBV27	-	TRBJ2-2	TRBD2	18	CASSLSALAGTSTGELFF	TGTGCCAGCAGTTTATCAGCACTAGCGGGGACAAGCACCGGGGAGCTGTTTTTT
TRBV14	-	TRBJ1-2	-	12	CASSATFYGYTF	TGTGCCAGCTCTGCCACATTCTATGGCTACACCTTC
TRBV11-2	-	TRBJ2-1	TRBD2	15	CASSPTSGGYNEQFF	TGTGCCAGCAGCCCAACTAGCGGGGGCTACAATGAGCAGTTCTTC
TRBV25-1	-	TRBJ1-4	TRBD1	13	CVLGGTGREKLFF	TGTGTCCTGGGGGGGACAGGGAGGGAAAAACTGTTTTTT
TRBV5-1	-	TRBJ1-1	TRBD1	14	CASSWDRMNTEAFF	TGCGCCAGCAGCTGGGACAGAATGAACACTGAAGCTTTCTTT
TRBV9	-	TRBJ2-7	-	16	CASSVVGPGNIYEQYF	TGTGCCAGCAGCGTAGTGGGTCCAGGGAACATCTACGAGCAGTACTTC
TRBV18	-	TRBJ2-5	TRBD1	15	CASSLPGQGHETQYF	TGTGCCAGCTCTCTACCGGGACAGGGGCATGAGACCCAGTACTTC
TRBV5-4	-	TRBJ2-2	-	15	CASSFTGKATGELFF	TGTGCCAGCAGCTTTACAGGGAAAGCCACCGGGGAGCTGTTTTTT
TRBV11-2	-	TRBJ1-1	-	12	CASSFPYTEAFF	TGTGCCAGCAGCTTTCCATACACTGAAGCTTTCTTT
TRBV19	-	TRBJ1-1	-	13	CASSGQSLTEAFF	TGTGCCAGTAGTGGACAATCCTTAACTGAAGCTTTCTTT
TRBV28	-	TRBJ2-5	-	15	CASIERRRNQETQYF	TGTGCCAGCATCGAAAGGAGACGGAACCAAGAGACCCAGTACTTC
TRBV5-1	-	TRBJ2-1	TRBD1	17	CASSRRAGTGTYNEQFF	TGCGCCAGCAGCCGGAGGGCCGGGACAGGGACCTACAATGAGCAGTTCTTC
TRBV7-4	few	TRBJ2-1	TRBD2	19	CASSARDRLAGGLRVEQFF	TGTGCCAGCAGCGCCCGGGACAGACTAGCGGGGGGGCTTCGGGTTGAGCAGTTCTTC
TRBV9	-	TRBJ2-1	TRBD1	16	CASSATGEISYNEQFF	TGTGCCAGCAGCGCAACAGGGGAAATCTCCTACAATGAGCAGTTCTTC
TRBV6-1	-	TRBJ2-3	-	14	CASSEAGEVDTQYF	TGTGCCAGCAGTGAAGCGGGGGAGGTCGATACGCAGTATTTT
TRBV7-2	-	TRBJ1-5	TRBD1	17	CASSSQRQGPGNQPQHF	TGTGCCAGCAGCTCCCAAAGACAGGGTCCGGGCAATCAGCCCCAGCATTTT
TRBV13	-	TRBJ2-6	-	18	CASSLGLGTLKGANVLTF	TGTGCCAGCAGCTTAGGCCTTGGGACTCTCAAAGGGGCCAACGTCCTGACTTTC
TRBV11-2	-	TRBJ2-6	TRBD1	16	CASRPTGHSGANVLTF	TGTGCCAGCCGACCGACAGGGCACTCTGGGGCCAACGTCCTGACTTTC
TRBV6-6	-	TRBJ1-2	-	11	CASGQLYGYTF	TGTGCCAGCGGACAGCTCTATGGCTACACCTTC
TRBV5-1	-	TRBJ2-1	TRBD1	13	CASSLGQGAGQFF	TGCGCCAGCAGCTTAGGACAGGGAGCGGGGCAGTTCTTC
TRBV7-3	-	TRBJ1-6	-	14	CASSLGDRRSPLHF	TGTGCCAGCAGCTTGGGCGACAGACGTTCACCCCTCCACTTT
TRBV6-5	-	TRBJ2-7	-	13	CASKTGPSYEQYF	TGTGCCAGCAAAACAGGGCCCTCCTACGAGCAGTACTTC
TRBV9	-	TRBJ2-7	-	15	CASSVGGGQTYEQYF	TGTGCCAGCAGCGTAGGGGGGGGACAAACCTACGAGCAGTACTTC
TRBV18	-	TRBJ1-5	TRBD1	15	CASSPGQGGDQPQHF	TGTGCCAGCTCACCTGGACAGGGGGGAGACCAGCCCCAGCATTTT
TRBV29-1	-	TRBJ1-2	-	13	CSAASGPGYGYTF	TGCAGCGCTGCTTCAGGACCGGGATATGGCTACACCTTC
TRBV18	-	TRBJ1-6	TRBD1	17	CASSPRAGGVEQSPLHF	TGTGCCAGCTCACCAAGGGCAGGGGGCGTGGAACAATCACCCCTCCACTTT
TRBV5-5	-	TRBJ1-6	TRBD1	13	CASSLGTGSPLHF	TGTGCCAGCAGCTTGGGGACAGGATCACCCCTCCACTTT
TRBV10-3	-	TRBJ1-1	-	13	CAIRFGGATEAFF	TGTGCCATCAGATTCGGGGGTGCCACTGAAGCTTTCTTT
TRBV7-9	-	TRBJ1-6	-	16	CASSPSLSSYNSPLHF	TGTGCCAGCAGCCCTAGTTTGAGCTCCTATAATTCACCCCTCCACTTT
TRBV6-7	-	TRBJ1-2	-	18	CASIPRGYWVLINYGYTF	TGTGCCAGCATCCCAAGGGGCTATTGGGTTCTAATTAACTATGGCTACACCTTC
TRBV19	-	TRBJ1-1	-	14	CASSITRVATEAFF	TGTGCCAGTAGTATTACCCGGGTTGCCACTGAAGCTTTCTTT
TRBV2	-	TRBJ1-1	-	13	CASSLGQHTEAFF	TGTGCCAGCAGTCTGGGCCAACACACTGAAGCTTTCTTT
TRBV5-1	-	TRBJ1-2	-	14	CASSLGLLLGGYTF	TGCGCCAGCAGCTTAGGACTCCTTCTGGGAGGCTACACCTTC
TRBV7-2	once	TRBJ2-7	-	15	CASTIIGGGTYEQYF	TGTGCCAGCACCATCATAGGGGGGGGCACCTACGAGCAGTACTTC
TRBV27	-	TRBJ2-1	TRBD2	17	CASSPWTSGGAPNEQFF	TGTGCCAGCAGTCCTTGGACTAGCGGGGGGGCTCCCAATGAGCAGTTCTTC
TRBV6-4	-	TRBJ1-1	-	13	CANFDSMNTEAFF	TGTGCCAACTTCGACAGCATGAACACTGAAGCTTTCTTT
TRBV5-1	once	TRBJ2-3	TRBD2	14	CASSSAGGPDTQYF	TGCGCCAGCAGCTCCGCGGGGGGCCCGGACACGCAGTATTTT
TRBV28	once	TRBJ1-3	-	18	CASSLRARGAGSGNTIYF	TGTGCCAGCAGTTTAAGGGCAAGGGGCGCCGGCTCTGGAAACACCATATATTTT
TRBV28	-	TRBJ2-7	TRBD1	14	CASSLRGQVLQQYF	TGTGCCAGCAGTTTAAGGGGACAGGTGCTCCAGCAGTACTTC
TRBV5-1	-	TRBJ2-7	TRBD1	16	CASSLLPGQVIYEQYF	TGCGCCAGCAGCTTACTCCCGGGACAGGTTATCTACGAGCAGTACTTC
TRBV29-1	-	TRBJ2-4	-	12	CSVGAPGDIQYF	TGCAGCGTTGGGGCTCCGGGGGACATTCAGTACTTC
TRBV7-8	-	TRBJ1-2	TRBD1	16	CASTPRGQGASYGYTF	TGTGCCAGCACCCCTCGGGGACAGGGGGCCAGCTATGGCTACACCTTC
TRBV30	-	TRBJ2-1	TRBD2	14	CAWSVTSGGYGQFF	TGTGCCTGGAGTGTAACGAGCGGGGGGTACGGGCAGTTCTTC
TRBV30	-	TRBJ2-2	TRBD1	14	CAWSLEGATGELFF	TGTGCCTGGAGTCTTGAGGGGGCCACCGGGGAGCTGTTTTTT
TRBV10-3	-	TRBJ1-6	-	14	CAISELGNNSPLHF	TGTGCCATCAGTGAGCTCGGTAATAATTCACCCCTCCACTTT
TRBV10-2	-	TRBJ2-1	TRBD2	14	CASSLRGEYNEQFF	TGCGCCAGCAGTCTGCGGGGGGAGTACAATGAGCAGTTCTTC
TRBV18	-	TRBJ2-3	-	15	CASSPGLPGTDTQYF	TGTGCCAGCTCACCAGGCCTACCGGGGACAGATACGCAGTATTTT
TRBV5-1	-	TRBJ2-3	-	11	CASSLADTQYF	TGCGCCAGCAGCTTGGCGGATACGCAGTATTTT
TRBV6-1	-	TRBJ2-2	TRBD2	17	CASSESIGGMNTGELFF	TGTGCCAGCAGTGAATCTATCGGGGGGATGAACACCGGGGAGCTGTTTTTT